The 8 T cell receptor beta chains presented below share a single source sample, sequenced in a study of cytomegalovirus exposure and HLA in healthy donors. PCR was performed using 60 Vbeta and 13 Jbeta primers. Assay: immunoSEQ multiplex PCR; the TCRdb copy retains only in-frame clones and omits some. The sample shows some 95,000 clones, roughly 80% of them seen only once. The sequencing sample was made of PBMCs. These TCRs come from a man aged 50-59 years in good health and CMV-seropositive.

This clone was observed a single time. The chain is built from TRBV18 and TRBJ1-2, with 8 positions matching TRBD1. CDR3 length equals 15 residues. The V gene's germline CDR1 is KGHSH and CDR2 LQKENI. Germline trimming cut 0 bases from V and 1 base from J; bases unmatched to any gene: 1. This chain's CDR3 is CASSPPGQVNYGYTF. In nucleotides, the CDR3 is TGTGCCAGCTCACCACCGGGACAGGTTAACTATGGCTACACCTTC.

The V and J genes are TRBV15 and TRBJ2-5; 9 nucleotides match TRBD1. The CDR3 runs 15 residues. The V gene end was trimmed by 6 bases and the J gene end by 4 bases; junction bases not matched to a gene: 9. Germline V lookup: CDR1 LNHNV, CDR2 YYDKDF (reference sequence). The CDR3 DNA reads as TGTGCCACCAGAAACAGGGGGCGACCTCCAGAGACCCAGTACTTC. Encoded protein: CATRNRGRPPETQYF.

The chain is built from TRBV28 and TRBJ1-4; 9 bases line up with TRBD1. This CDR3 contains 12 residues. Germline-derived CDR1 and CDR2 are MDHEN and SYDVKM. Trimming at V came to 7 bases and at J to 11 bases, leaving 5 bases not matched to a gene. This CDR3 is CASTQGAKKLFF. CDR3 bases: TGTGCCAGCACACAGGGGGCCAAGAAACTGTTTTTT.

This clone was found once. The chain combines TRBV5-1 with TRBJ1-2, with D maybe TRBD1 (6 bases). V was shortened by 4 bases and J by 3 bases, with 16 bases between the two germline ends. The CDR3 contains 15 residues. The germline V gene has CDR1 SGHRS and CDR2 YFSETQ. The CDR3 spells CASSPALQGDYGYTF. CDR3 sequence (DNA): TGCGCCAGCAGCCCGGCCTTACAGGGAGACTATGGCTACACCTTC.

The chain combines TRBV7-2 with TRBJ1-2; TRBD1 matches 8 bases. Trimming took 5 bases from V and 3 from J; bases not matched to a gene: 8. The CDR3 is 15 residues long. Germline V gene lookup returns CDR1 SGHTA and CDR2 FQGNSA. In nucleotides, the CDR3 is TGTGCCAGCAGCCACCGCACAGGGGGAGACTATGGCTACACCTTC. As protein: CASSHRTGGDYGYTF.

The chain is built from TRBV30 and TRBJ2-7; 9 nucleotides match TRBD1. The CDR3 has 15 residues. Unmatched junction bases numbered 17, after V lost 7 bases and J lost 7 bases. CDR1 and CDR2 from the germline V gene are GTSNPN and SVGIG (reference sequence). The CDR3 coding sequence is TGTGCCTTCTACCCAGGCCGGGACAGGGCGGGGGAGCAGTACTTC. It yields the protein CAFYPGRDRAGEQYF. The whole variable domain, filled in from reference TRBV30 and TRBJ2-7, reads SQTIHQWPATLVQPVGSPLSLECTVEGTSNPNLYWYRQAAGRGLQLLFYSVGIGQISSEVPQNLSASRPQDRQFILSSKKLLLSDSGFYLCAFYPGRDRAGEQYFGPGTRLTVT.

The V and J genes are TRBV7-2 and TRBJ2-7, with D maybe TRBD1 (6 bases). Per germline, CDR1 SGHTA and CDR2 FQGNSA. The CDR3 has 15 residues. Trimming left V 1 base short and J 3 bases short, with 13 bases between. CDR3 coding DNA: TGTGCCAGCAGCTTAGACAGGGTCGTCGGCTACGAGCAGTACTTC. Protein sequence: CASSLDRVVGYEQYF.

This clone was counted only a few times. The CDR3 protein is CASSSPRDILNYGYTF. The DNA for the CDR3 is TGTGCCAGCAGTTCCCCCCGGGACATTCTTAACTATGGCTACACCTTC. The gene calls are TRBV27 and TRBJ1-2; possible D gene TRBD1, 6 bases. V was shortened by 4 bases and J by 1 base, with 16 bases between the two germline ends. CDR1 and CDR2 from the germline V gene are MNHEY and SMNVEV (reference sequence). This CDR3 has 16 residues.